This paragraph reports one T cell receptor beta chain. Its specificity is unknown. These data come from a study of T cell responses to AZD1222 COVID-19 vaccine. Findings and limits, study-wide: Spike-specific TCR breadth and depth both grew after two AZD1222 doses. Just 5 or 6 AZD1222 recipients tested seropositive at baseline. Every sample of the repertoires postdated the peak T cell response. There were mostly white British donors and more females than males, and clonal diversity was possibly underestimated.

Clones were read by immunoSEQ multiplex PCR, and TCRdb kept only the in-frame ones, dropping some. This sample has about 76,000 clones, with 60% to 85% found just once. CDR1 MNHEY and CDR2 SVGAGI come from the germline V gene. The length of the CDR3 is 12 residues. Between the trimmed V and J ends, which lost 8 bases and 8 bases, there was a span of 15 bases. This sample comprised peripheral blood, obtained 28 days after the second dose of the MenACWY control vaccine. This clonotype was sampled from an adult who received the MenACWY meningococcal vaccine as a control. The chain joins TRBV6-5 to TRBJ1-1, with D uncertain. CDR3 bases: TGTGCCAGCCAGGAGGCGTCTTTCGAAGCTTTCTTT. It encodes CASQEASFEAFF.